One T cell receptor beta chain is described in this entry. This clonotype came up once. What antigen it recognizes has not been identified. The junction departs from germline at one end; a sequencing error may be responsible. The data derive from a study. Sequencing relied on an Illumina MiSeq. TCRdb reworked the public reads: Q25 trimming with fastp, MiXCR clone assembly, productive beta chains retained. For every CDR3 protein sequence, its rows merge into one entry that carries the most common genes and DNA. The sample profile shows roughly 4,000 distinct CDR3 sequences; 10% of them were found once. About an eighth of the sample comes from the top ten. The CDR3, from cysteine to phenylalanine, totals 14 residues. Just the 42-base CDR3 DNA is kept, in frame starting at base 1. The CDR1 and CDR2 encoded by the germline V gene are SGHTA and FQGNSA.

This chain is built from TRBV7-2 and TRBJ2-3; TRBD2 aligns with 7 central bases. The source material was CD4+ T cells from synovial fluid. The receptor was isolated from a human donor with rheumatoid arthritis. The sequenced DNA: TGTGCTAGCAGCCGATCATTAGCGGGAGATACGCAGTATTTT. Translated, this is CASSRSLAGDTQYF.